This T cell receptor (beta chain) is drawn from a study of blood T cell repertoires in COVID-19. Study background: PBMCs, B-cell-depleted T cells, or T cells provided the cDNA or gDNA that made up the material.

CDR1 is LGHDT and CDR2 is YNNKEL in the germline V gene (reference sequence). The CDR3 contains 13 residues. The V gene lost 1 base and the J gene lost 4 bases, with 4 bases spanning the gap. Method: immunoSEQ multiplex PCR; TCRdb's copy keeps in-frame clones and lacks some. The sample records about 22,000 clones, approximately 83% being singletons. The receptor comes from a man aged 80 or over with active or convalescent COVID-19. The sample comprised peripheral blood. The V and J genes are TRBV3-1 (or the pseudogene TRBV3-2) and TRBJ2-2; no firm D call. CDR3 loop: CASSQGSTGELFF. The CDR3 bases are TGTGCCAGCAGCCAAGGTAGCACCGGGGAGCTGTTTTTT.